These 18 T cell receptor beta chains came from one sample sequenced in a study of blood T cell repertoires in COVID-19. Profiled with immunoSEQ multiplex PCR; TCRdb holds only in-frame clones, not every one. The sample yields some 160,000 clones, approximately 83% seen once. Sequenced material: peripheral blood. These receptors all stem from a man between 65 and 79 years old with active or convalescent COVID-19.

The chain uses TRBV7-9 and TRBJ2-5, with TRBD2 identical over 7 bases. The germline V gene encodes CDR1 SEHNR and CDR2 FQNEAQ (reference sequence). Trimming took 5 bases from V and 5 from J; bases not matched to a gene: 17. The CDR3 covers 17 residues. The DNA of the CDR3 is TGTGCCAGCAGCCCGCCCATTGGCGGGAGACCCGCGGAGACCCAGTACTTC. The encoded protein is CASSPPIGGRPAETQYF.

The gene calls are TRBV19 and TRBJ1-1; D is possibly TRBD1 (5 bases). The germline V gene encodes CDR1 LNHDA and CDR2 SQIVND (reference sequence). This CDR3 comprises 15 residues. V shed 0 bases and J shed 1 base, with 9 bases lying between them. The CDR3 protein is CASSIDRARNTEAFF. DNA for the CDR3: TGTGCCAGTAGTATAGACAGGGCGAGGAACACTGAAGCTTTCTTT. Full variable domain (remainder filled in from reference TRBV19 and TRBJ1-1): DGGITQSPKYLFRKEGQNVTLSCEQNLNHDAMYWYRQDPGQGLRLIYYSQIVNDFQKGDIAEGYSVSREKKESFPLTVTSAQKNPTAFYLCASSIDRARNTEAFFGQGTRLTVV.

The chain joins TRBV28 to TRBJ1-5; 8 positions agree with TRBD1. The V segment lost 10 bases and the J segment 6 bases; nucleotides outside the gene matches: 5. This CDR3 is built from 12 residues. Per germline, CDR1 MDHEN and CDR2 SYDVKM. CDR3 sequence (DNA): TGTGCCACCAGCCAGGGGGCTCAGCCCCAGCATTTT. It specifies CATSQGAQPQHF.

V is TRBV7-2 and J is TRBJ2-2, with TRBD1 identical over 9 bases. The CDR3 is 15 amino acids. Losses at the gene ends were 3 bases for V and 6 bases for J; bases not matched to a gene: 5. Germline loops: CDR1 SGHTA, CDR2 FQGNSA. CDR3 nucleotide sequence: TGTGCCAGCAGCTTTCACGGGACAGGGTCCGGGGAGCTGTTTTTT. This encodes CASSFHGTGSGELFF.

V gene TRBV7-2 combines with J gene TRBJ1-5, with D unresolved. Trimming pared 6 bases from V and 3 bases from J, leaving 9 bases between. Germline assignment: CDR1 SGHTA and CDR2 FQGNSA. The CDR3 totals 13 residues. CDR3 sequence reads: CASSWTVNQPQHF. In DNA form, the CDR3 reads TGTGCCAGCAGTTGGACTGTCAATCAGCCCCAGCATTTT.

The CDR3 region has the DNA TGTGCCAGCAGCCCTCCGACAGGAGTAGTGGGCAATGAGCAGTTCTTC. This translates into CASSPPTGVVGNEQFF. The gene calls are TRBV5-4 and TRBJ2-1; weak D call: TRBD1 (6 bases). The length of the CDR3 is 16 residues. Trimming shortened V by 4 bases and J by 6 bases, and 20 bases separated the two germline ends. Germline V gene lookup returns CDR1 SGHNT and CDR2 YYREEE (reference sequence). The variable domain in full, completed from reference TRBV5-4 and TRBJ2-1, reads ETGVTQSPTHLIKTRGQQVTLRCSSQSGHNTVSWYQQALGQGPQFIFQYYREEENGRGNFPPRFSGLQFPNYSSELNVNALELDDSALYLCASSPPTGVVGNEQFFGPGTRLTVL.

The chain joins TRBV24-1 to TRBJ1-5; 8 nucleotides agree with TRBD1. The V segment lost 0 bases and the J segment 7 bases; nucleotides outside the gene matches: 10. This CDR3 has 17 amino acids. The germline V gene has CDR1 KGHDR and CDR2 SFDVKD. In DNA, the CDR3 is TGTGCCACCAGTGATTTGCCCGGGACAGGTTGGGGGCAGCCCCAGCATTTT. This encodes CATSDLPGTGWGQPQHF.

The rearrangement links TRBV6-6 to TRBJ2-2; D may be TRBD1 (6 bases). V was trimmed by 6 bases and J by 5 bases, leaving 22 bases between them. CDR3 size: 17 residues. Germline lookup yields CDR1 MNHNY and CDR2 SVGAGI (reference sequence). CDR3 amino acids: CASSRPTGTRKTGELFF. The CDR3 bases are TGTGCCAGCAGCCGACCTACCGGGACACGGAAGACCGGGGAGCTGTTTTTT.

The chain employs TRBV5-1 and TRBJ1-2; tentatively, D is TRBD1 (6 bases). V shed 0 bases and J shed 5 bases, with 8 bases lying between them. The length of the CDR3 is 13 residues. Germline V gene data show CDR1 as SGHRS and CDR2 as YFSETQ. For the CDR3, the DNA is TGCGCCAGCAGCTTGGAAGGGGGATATGGCTACACCTTC. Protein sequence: CASSLEGGYGYTF.

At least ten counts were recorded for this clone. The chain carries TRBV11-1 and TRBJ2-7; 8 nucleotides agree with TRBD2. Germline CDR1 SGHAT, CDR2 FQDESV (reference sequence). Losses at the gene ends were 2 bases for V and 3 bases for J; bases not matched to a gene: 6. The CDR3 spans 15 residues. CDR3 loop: CASSLLAGPFYEQYF. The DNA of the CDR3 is TGTGCCAGCAGCTTACTAGCGGGTCCTTTCTACGAGCAGTACTTC.

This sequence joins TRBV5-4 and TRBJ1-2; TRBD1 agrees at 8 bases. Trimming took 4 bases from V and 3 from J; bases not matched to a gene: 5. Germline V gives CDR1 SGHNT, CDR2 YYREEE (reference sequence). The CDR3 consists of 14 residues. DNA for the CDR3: TGTGCCAGCAGCCAAGGGACAGGTGACTATGGCTACACCTTC. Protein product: CASSQGTGDYGYTF.

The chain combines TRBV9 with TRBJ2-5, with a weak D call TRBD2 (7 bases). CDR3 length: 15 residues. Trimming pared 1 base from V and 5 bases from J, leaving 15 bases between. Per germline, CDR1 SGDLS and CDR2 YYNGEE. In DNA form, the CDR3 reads TGTGCCAGCAGCGTAAGCATGGGGAGGGGGGAGACCCAGTACTTC. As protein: CASSVSMGRGETQYF.

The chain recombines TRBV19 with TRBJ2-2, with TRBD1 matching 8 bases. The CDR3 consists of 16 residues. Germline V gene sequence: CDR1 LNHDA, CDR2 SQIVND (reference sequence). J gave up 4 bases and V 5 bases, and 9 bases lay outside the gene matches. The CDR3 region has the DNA TGTGCCAGTAGTGTCGGGGACAGGCCTCTCACCGGGGAGCTGTTTTTT. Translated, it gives CASSVGDRPLTGELFF.

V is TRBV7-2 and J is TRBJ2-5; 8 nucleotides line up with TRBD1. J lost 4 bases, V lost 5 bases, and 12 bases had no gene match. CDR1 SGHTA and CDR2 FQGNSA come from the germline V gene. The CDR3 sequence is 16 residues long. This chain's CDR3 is CASSARERTGTETQYF. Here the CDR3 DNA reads TGTGCCAGCAGCGCTAGAGAAAGGACAGGGACAGAGACCCAGTACTTC.

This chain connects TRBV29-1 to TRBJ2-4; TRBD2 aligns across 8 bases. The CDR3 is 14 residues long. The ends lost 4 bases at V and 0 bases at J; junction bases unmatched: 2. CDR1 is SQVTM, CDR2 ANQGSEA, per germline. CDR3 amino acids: CSVGAGGAKNIQYF. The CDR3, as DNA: TGCAGCGTTGGTGCGGGGGGAGCCAAAAACATTCAGTACTTC.

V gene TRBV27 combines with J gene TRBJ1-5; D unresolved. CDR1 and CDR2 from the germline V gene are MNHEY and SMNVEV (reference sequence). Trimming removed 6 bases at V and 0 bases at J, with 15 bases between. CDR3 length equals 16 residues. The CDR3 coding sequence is TGTGCCAGCAGCCCAGATACGGGAGGTAGCAATCAGCCCCAGCATTTT. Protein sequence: CASSPDTGGSNQPQHF.

As DNA, the CDR3 is TGTGCCAGCAGTTTGCAGGGGGGCTACACCTTC. Translating it yields CASSLQGGYTF. The chain has TRBV27 and TRBJ1-2, with D possibly matching TRBD1 (6 bases). The CDR3 consists of 11 residues. Germline CDR1 is MNHEY and CDR2 is SMNVEV (reference sequence). Trimming cost V 3 bases and J 8 bases, with 7 bases left between them.

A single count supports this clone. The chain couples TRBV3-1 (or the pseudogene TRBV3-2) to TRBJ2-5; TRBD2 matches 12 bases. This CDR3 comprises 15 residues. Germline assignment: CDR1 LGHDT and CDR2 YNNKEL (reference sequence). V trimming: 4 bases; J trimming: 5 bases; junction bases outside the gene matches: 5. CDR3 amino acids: CASSRGLAGGETQYF. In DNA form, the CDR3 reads TGTGCCAGCAGCCGCGGGCTAGCGGGGGGGGAGACCCAGTACTTC.